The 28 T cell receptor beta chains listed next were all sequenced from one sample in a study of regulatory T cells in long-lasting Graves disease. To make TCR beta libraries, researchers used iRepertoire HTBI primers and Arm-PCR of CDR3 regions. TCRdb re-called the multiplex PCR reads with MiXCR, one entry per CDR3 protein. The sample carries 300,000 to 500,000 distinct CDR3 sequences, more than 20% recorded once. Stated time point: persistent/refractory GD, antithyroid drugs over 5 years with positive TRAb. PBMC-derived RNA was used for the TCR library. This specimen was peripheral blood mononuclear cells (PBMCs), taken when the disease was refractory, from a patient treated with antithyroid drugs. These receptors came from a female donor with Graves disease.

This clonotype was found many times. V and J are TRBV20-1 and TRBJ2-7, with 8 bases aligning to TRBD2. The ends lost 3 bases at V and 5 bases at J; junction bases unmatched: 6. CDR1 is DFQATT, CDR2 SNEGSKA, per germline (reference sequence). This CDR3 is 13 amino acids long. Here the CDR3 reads CSASLAGTHEQYF. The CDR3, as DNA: TGCAGTGCTAGCCTAGCGGGTACCCACGAGCAGTACTTC.

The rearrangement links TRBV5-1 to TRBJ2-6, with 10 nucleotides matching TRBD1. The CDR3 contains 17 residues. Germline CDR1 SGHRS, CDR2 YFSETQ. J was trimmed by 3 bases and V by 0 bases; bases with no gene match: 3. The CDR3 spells CASSLAGTGDGANVLTF. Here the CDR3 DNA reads TGCGCCAGCAGCTTGGCTGGGACAGGGGATGGGGCCAACGTCCTGACTTTC. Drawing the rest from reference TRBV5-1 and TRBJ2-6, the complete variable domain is KAGVTQTPRYLIKTRGQQVTLSCSPISGHRSVSWYQQTPGQGLQFLFEYFSETQRNKGNFPGRFSGRQFSNSRSEMNVSTLELGDSALYLCASSLAGTGDGANVLTFGAGSRLTVL.

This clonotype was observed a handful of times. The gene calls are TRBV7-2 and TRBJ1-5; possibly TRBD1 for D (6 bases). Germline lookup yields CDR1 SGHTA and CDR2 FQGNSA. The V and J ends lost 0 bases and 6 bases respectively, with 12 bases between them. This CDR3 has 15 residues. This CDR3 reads CASSLATGAGQPQHF. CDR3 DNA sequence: TGTGCCAGCAGCTTAGCTACGGGGGCCGGTCAGCCCCAGCATTTT.

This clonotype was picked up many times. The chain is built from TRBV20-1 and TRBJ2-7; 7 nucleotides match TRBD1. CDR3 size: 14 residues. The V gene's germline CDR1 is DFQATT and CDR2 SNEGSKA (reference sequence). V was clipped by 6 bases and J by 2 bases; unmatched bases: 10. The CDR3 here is CSASRQGGTYEQYF. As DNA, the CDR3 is TGCAGTGCCTCCAGACAGGGCGGTACCTACGAGCAGTACTTC.

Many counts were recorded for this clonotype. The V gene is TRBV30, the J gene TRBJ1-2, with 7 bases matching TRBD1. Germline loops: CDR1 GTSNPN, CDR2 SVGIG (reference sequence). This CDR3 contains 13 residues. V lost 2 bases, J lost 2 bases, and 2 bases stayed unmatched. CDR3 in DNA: TGTGCCTGGAGTACGACAGGGAACTATGGCTACACCTTC. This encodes CAWSTTGNYGYTF.

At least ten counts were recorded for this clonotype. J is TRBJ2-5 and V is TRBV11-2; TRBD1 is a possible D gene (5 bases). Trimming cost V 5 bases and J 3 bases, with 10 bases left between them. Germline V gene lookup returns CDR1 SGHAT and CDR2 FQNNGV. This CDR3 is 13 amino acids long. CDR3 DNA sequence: TGTGCCAGCAGCAAGGGGTGGAAAGAGACCCAGTACTTC. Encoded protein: CASSKGWKETQYF.

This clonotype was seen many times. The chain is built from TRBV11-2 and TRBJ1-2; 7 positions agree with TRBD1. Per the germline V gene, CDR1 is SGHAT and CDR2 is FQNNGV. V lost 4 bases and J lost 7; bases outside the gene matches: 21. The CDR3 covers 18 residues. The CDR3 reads CASSSRLTHRGGEAGYTF. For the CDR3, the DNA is TGTGCCAGCAGCTCCCGATTAACTCACAGGGGAGGTGAGGCTGGCTACACCTTC. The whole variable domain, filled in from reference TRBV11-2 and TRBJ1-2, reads EAGVAQSPRYKIIEKRQSVAFWCNPISGHATLYWYQQILGQGPKLLIQFQNNGVVDDSQLPKDRFSAERLKGVDSTLKIQPAKLEDSAVYLCASSSRLTHRGGEAGYTFGSGTRLTVV.

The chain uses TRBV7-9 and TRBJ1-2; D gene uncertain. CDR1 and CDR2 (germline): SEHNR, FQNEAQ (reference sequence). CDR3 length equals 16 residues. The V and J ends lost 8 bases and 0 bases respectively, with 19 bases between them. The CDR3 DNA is TGTGCCAGCGGTTCCGAAACACAGCTCACTAACTATGGCTACACCTTC. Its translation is CASGSETQLTNYGYTF.

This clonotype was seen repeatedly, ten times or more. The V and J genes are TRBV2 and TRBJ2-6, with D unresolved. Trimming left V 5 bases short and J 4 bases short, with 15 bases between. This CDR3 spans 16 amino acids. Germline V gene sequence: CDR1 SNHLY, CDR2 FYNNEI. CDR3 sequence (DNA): TGTGCCAGCAGTCGCCTGACCGCTCCGGGGGCCAACGTCCTGACTTTC. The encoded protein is CASSRLTAPGANVLTF.

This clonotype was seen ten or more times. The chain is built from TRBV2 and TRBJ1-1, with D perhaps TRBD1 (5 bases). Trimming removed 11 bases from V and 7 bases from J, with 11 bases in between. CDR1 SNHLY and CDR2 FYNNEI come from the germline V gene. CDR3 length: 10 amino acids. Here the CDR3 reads CAYLDSEAFF. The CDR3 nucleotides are TGTGCCTACCTCGACAGTGAAGCTTTCTTT. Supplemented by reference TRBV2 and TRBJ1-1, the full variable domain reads EPEVTQTPSHQVTQMGQEVILRCVPISNHLYFYWYRQILGQKVEFLVSFYNNEISEKSEIFDDQFSVERPDGSNFTLKIRSTKLEDSAMYFCAYLDSEAFFGQGTRLTVV.

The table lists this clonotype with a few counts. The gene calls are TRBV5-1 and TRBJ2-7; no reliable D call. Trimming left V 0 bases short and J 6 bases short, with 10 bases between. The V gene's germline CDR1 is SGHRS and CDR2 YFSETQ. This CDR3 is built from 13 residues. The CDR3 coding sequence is TGCGCCAGCAGCTTGGGACCGACCGCCGAGCAGTACTTC. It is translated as CASSLGPTAEQYF.

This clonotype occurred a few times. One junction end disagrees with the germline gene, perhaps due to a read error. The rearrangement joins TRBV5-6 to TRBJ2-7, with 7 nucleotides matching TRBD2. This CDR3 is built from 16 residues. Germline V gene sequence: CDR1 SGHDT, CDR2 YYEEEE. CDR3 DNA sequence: TGTGCCAGCAGCTGGTTCGGGACTAACATAAACTACGAGCAGTGCTTC. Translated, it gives CASSWFGTNINYEQCF.

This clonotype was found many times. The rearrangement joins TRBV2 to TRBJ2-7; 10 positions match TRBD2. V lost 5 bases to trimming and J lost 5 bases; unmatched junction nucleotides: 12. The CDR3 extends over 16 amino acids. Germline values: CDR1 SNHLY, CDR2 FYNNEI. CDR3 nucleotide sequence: TGTGCCAGCAGTCCCGGACTAGCGGTCAACCCCAACGAGCAGTACTTC. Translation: CASSPGLAVNPNEQYF.

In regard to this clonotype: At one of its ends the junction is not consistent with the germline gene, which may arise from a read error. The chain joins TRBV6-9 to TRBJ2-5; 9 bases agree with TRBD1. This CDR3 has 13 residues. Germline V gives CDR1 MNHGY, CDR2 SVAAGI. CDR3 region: CAGSSGQGVTQYF. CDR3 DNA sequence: TGTGCCGGCAGTTCGGGACAGGGAGTGACCCAGTACTTC.

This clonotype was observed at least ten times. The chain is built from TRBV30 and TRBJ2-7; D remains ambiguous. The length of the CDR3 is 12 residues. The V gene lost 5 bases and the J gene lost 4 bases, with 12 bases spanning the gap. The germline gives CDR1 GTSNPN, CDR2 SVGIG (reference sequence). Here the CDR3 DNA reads TGTGCCTGGGCCCTTACGACTTACGAGCAGTACTTC. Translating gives CAWALTTYEQYF.

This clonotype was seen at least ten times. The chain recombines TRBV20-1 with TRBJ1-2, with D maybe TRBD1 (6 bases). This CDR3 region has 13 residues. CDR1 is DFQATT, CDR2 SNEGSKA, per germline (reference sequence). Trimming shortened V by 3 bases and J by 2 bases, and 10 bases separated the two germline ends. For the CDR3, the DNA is TGCAGTGCTAGGGGGGCCGACAACTATGGCTACACCTTC. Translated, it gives CSARGADNYGYTF.

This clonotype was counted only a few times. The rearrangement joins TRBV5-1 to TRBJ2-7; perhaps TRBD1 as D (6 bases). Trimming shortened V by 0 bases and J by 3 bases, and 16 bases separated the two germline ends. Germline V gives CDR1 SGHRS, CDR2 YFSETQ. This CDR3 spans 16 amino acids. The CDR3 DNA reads TGCGCCAGCAGCTTGGATTGGACAGAGATACGCTACGAGCAGTACTTC. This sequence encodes CASSLDWTEIRYEQYF.

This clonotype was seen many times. CDR3 nucleotide sequence: TGTGCCAGCAGAGCGCCCGGCAGGGCGAACCAAGAGACCCAGTACTTC. As protein: CASRAPGRANQETQYF. The chain links TRBV28 to TRBJ2-5; D is possibly TRBD1 (5 bases). From germline, CDR1 is MDHEN and CDR2 SYDVKM. The CDR3 is 16 residues long. V was clipped by 6 bases and J by 0 bases, with 17 bases between them.

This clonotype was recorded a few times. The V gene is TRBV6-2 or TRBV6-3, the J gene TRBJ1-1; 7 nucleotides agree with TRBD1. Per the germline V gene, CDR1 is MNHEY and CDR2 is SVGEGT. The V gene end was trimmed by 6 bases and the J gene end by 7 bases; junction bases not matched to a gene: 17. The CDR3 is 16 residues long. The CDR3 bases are TGTGCCAGCAGCCTATGGGCGACAGGGTCTGACATTGAAGCTTTCTTT. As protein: CASSLWATGSDIEAFF.

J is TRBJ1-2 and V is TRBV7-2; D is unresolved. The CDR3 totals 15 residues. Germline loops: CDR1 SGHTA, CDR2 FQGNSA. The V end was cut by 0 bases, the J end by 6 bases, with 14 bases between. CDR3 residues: CASSLARPMGNGYTF. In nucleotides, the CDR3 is TGTGCCAGCAGCTTAGCGCGGCCGATGGGGAATGGCTACACCTTC.

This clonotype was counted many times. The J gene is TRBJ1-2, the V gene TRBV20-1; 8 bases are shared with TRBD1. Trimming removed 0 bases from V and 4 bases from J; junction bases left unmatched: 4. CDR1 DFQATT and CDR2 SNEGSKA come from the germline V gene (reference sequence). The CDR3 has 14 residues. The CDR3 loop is CSARDQGAIYGYTF. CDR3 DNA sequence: TGCAGTGCTAGAGACCAGGGGGCCATCTATGGCTACACCTTC.

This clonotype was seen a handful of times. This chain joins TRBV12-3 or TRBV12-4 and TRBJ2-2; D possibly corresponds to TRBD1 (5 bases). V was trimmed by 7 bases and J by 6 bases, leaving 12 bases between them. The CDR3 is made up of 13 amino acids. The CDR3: CASTLGVSGELFF. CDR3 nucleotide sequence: TGTGCCAGCACCTTAGGGGTTTCCGGGGAGCTGTTTTTT.

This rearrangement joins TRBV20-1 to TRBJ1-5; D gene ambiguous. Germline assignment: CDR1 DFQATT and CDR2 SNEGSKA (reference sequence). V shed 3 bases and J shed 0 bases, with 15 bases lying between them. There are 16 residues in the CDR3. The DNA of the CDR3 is TGCAGTGCTAGGGAAGACCGGGCCTATAGCAATCAGCCCCAGCATTTT. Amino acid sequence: CSAREDRAYSNQPQHF.

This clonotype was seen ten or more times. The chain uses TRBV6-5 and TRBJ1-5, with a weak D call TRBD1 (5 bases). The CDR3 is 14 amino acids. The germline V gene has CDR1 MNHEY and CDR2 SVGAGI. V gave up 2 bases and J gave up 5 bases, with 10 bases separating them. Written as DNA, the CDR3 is TGTGCCAGCAGTTACGGAACGGGGGATCAGCCCCAGCATTTT. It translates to CASSYGTGDQPQHF.

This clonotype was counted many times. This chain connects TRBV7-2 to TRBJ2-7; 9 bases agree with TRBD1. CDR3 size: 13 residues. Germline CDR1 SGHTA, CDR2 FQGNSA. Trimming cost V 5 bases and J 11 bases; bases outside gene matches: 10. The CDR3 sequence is CASSPGDRVGKYF. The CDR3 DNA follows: TGTGCCAGCAGCCCAGGGGACAGGGTCGGAAAGTACTTC.

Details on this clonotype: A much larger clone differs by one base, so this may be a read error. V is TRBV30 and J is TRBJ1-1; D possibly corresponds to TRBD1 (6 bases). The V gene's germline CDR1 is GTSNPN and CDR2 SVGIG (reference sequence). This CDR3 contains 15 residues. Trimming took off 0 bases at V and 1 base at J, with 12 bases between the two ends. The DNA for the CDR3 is TGTGCCTGGAGTGTATGGGGGGCATCGAACACTGAAGCTTTCTTT. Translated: CAWSVWGASNTEAFF.

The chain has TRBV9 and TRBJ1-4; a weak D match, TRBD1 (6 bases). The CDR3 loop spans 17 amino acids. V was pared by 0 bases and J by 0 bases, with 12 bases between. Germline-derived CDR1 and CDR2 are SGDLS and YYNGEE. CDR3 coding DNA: TGTGCCAGCAGCGTAGCCCCGGACAGCACAACTAATGAAAAACTGTTTTTT. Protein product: CASSVAPDSTTNEKLFF.

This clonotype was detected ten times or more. DNA of the CDR3: TGCGCCAGCAGTGACGCAGGGGCGAACACCGGGGAGCTGTTTTTT. Translating gives CASSDAGANTGELFF. The chain combines TRBV10-1 with TRBJ2-2, with D perhaps matching TRBD1 (6 bases). The CDR3 is made up of 15 amino acids. The V and J ends lost 3 bases and 0 bases respectively, with 8 bases between them. Germline lookup yields CDR1 WNHNN and CDR2 SYGVQD (reference sequence).